These T cell receptor beta chains were read from a single sample in a study of Ad26.COV2.S vaccination and SARS-CoV-2 variants. Sequenced by immunoSEQ multiplex PCR; TCRdb stores in-frame clones only, minus some. The table shows about 400,000 clones, with about 83% occurring only once. Sequencing was performed on peripheral blood, taken in a trial of Ad26.COV2.S vaccine versus placebo. Receptor source: a person between 18 and 65 years old who received the Ad26.COV2.S COVID-19 vaccine or a placebo. Both conserved end residues are part of each CDR3. D genes are given only for firm matches. Some rows mark clone size as missing; the rest say once, few, many or name a class of expanded clone.

>NA|TRBV27|TRBJ1-1|15|NA
CASSLSTQADTEAFF
TGTGCCAGCAGTTTATCGACCCAGGCTGACACTGAAGCTTTCTTT
>NA|TRBV19|TRBJ1-2|16|NA
CASSIDARSLNYGYTF
TGTGCCAGTAGTATAGATGCGAGGTCCCTTAACTATGGCTACACCTTC
>NA|TRBV2|TRBJ2-1|11|NA
CASSALCEQFF
TGTGCCAGCAGTGCCCTCTGCGAGCAGTTCTTC
>NA|TRBV7-9|TRBJ2-1|19|TRBD2
CASSWVSRGGLRSYNEQFF
TGTGCCAGCAGCTGGGTGTCGCGGGGGGGCCTTAGGTCCTACAATGAGCAGTTCTTC
>NA|TRBV15|TRBJ2-1|15|NA
CATSRAGNSYNEQFF
TGTGCCACCAGCAGAGCCGGGAACTCCTACAATGAGCAGTTCTTC
>few|TRBV15|TRBJ1-6|13|NA
CATSSSSGSPLHF
TGTGCCACCAGCAGCAGCTCTGGATCACCCCTCCACTTT
>NA|TRBV6-5|TRBJ1-5|15|NA
CASSKAGTEGPPQHF
TGTGCCAGCAGTAAGGCCGGGACGGAAGGACCGCCCCAGCATTTT
>NA|TRBV5-1|TRBJ1-1|14|NA
CASSLDMGTLKAFF
TGCGCCAGCAGCTTGGATATGGGCACCCTGAAAGCTTTCTTT
>NA|TRBV11-2|TRBJ1-5|14|TRBD1
CASSPTGGNQPQHF
TGTGCCAGCAGCCCTACAGGGGGCAATCAGCCCCAGCATTTT
>NA|TRBV18|TRBJ2-3|16|NA
CASSPGRGRGGDTQYF
TGTGCCAGCTCACCAGGACGGGGGCGCGGTGGAGATACGCAGTATTTT
>NA|TRBV10-2|TRBJ2-2|14|NA
CASKRWGNTGELFF
TGCGCCAGCAAACGTTGGGGGAACACCGGGGAGCTGTTTTTT
>NA|TRBV5-1|TRBJ1-5|9|NA
CASRTREHF
TGCGCCAGCAGGACGAGGGAGCATTTT
>NA|TRBV15|TRBJ1-5|16|TRBD1
CATSARDRGYNQPQHF
TGTGCCACCAGCGCCCGGGACAGGGGGTACAATCAGCCCCAGCATTTT
>NA|TRBV6-5|TRBJ2-2|14|TRBD2
CASKRLAGVGELFF
TGTGCCAGCAAGAGACTAGCGGGGGTCGGGGAGCTGTTTTTT
>NA|TRBV4-2|TRBJ2-5|15|TRBD1
CASSQGGGGGATQYF
TGTGCCAGCAGCCAAGGAGGGGGCGGTGGAGCGACCCAGTACTTC
>many|TRBV2|TRBJ2-1|14|NA
CASSEVRGYNEQFF
TGTGCCAGCAGTGAAGTTCGGGGTTACAATGAGCAGTTCTTC
>once|TRBV6-1|TRBJ2-3|18|TRBD2
CASSELAGGLMVSDTQYF
TGTGCCAGCAGTGAACTAGCGGGGGGCCTGATGGTCTCAGATACGCAGTATTTT
>few|TRBV7-9|TRBJ1-4|15|NA
CASSPRRAEGEKLFF
TGTGCCAGCAGCCCCCGACGGGCAGAAGGTGAAAAACTGTTTTTT